This T cell receptor (beta chain) stems from a study of sequential checkpoint blockade in melanoma (dated by TCRdb to the late 2010s). With respect to the entire study: Patients were randomized 1:1 to first-line nivolumab followed by ipilimumab (arm A) or ipilimumab followed by nivolumab (arm B). Maintenance nivolumab was given following each of the two trial sequences. Summary of the overall study and its limitations: The model for predicting response that combines TCR metrics with mutation burden needs to be validated in larger, independent patient cohorts.

Turning to this clone: This clone's antigen is unknown. No base quality values were provided; no much bigger clone lies one nucleotide off.

The immunoSEQ Assay was used to immunosequence TCRbeta CDR3 regions from genomic DNA. Before high-throughput sequencing, the genomic DNA was amplified using bias-controlled multiplex PCR. Turning to the authors' computational methods: To quantify the absolute abundance of each unique TCRbeta CDR3 region, the sequences were collapsed and filtered. Clonality, defined as 1 minus Pielou's evenness, was calculated using only productive rearrangements. Clones with significantly greater frequencies in on-treatment versus baseline samples were identified using a previously published method. TCRdb took this table from immuneACCESS and kept in-frame rearrangements with V and J called. Such tables lack part of the clones; where checked against another copy, unresolved V genes explain under half of the gap, and the rest is unexplained. The DNA was the basis for D and trimming; V, J and clone size are from that table. The sample records approximately 11,000 clones, just under 75% of which are singletons. The ten largest clones add up to about 15% of the sample.

Interpreted using the paper, the treatment or condition label stands for: randomized to nivolumab then ipilimumab (arm A) or the reverse (arm B). None of the trial patients had been given prior DNA-damaging chemotherapy. A FACS Aria II flow cytometer was used to sort live CD3+CD8+ cells that were negative for CD19 and CD56 from thawed PBMCs. CheckMate 064, a randomized, open-label phase II trial of sequential checkpoint blockade, was the source of the samples, all of which came from patients with melanoma. Peripheral blood mononuclear cells were obtained through leukapheresis, purified using Ficoll-Paque, and frozen in human serum containing about 10% DMSO. Purity of sorted blood CD3+CD8+ cells was verified at >95% immediately after sorting, followed by DNA extraction. Trimming takes 0 bases from V and 0 bases from J, and the germline ends sit 8 bases apart. The CDR3 sequence holds 15 residues, the cysteine and phenylalanine included. This entry keeps only the CDR3 DNA: 45 bases, framed from base 1. For CDR1 and CDR2, the germline V gene lists MGHRA and YSYEKL.

In this chain, TRBV4-1 is recombined with TRBJ1-2; there is no confident call for the D gene. The clonotype was recovered from a human donor with melanoma. The input for sequencing was CD8+ T cells sorted from blood (inferred from file names), taken from a patient given nivolumab and ipilimumab in sequence. CDR3 sequence: CASSQDLLANYGYTF. In nucleotide form, the sequence is TGCGCCAGCAGCCAAGATCTCTTAGCTAACTATGGCTACACCTTC.